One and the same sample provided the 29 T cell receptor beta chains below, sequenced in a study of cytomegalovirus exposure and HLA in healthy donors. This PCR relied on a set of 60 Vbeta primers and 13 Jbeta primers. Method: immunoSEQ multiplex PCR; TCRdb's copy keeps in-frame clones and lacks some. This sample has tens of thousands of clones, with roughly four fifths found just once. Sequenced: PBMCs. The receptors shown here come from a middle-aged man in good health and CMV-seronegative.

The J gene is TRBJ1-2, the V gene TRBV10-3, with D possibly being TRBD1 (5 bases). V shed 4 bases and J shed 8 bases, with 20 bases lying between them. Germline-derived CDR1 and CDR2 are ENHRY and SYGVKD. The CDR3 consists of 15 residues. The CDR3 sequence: CAISATGETRRGYTF. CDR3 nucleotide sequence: TGTGCCATCAGTGCCACAGGCGAGACCCGGCGGGGCTACACCTTC.

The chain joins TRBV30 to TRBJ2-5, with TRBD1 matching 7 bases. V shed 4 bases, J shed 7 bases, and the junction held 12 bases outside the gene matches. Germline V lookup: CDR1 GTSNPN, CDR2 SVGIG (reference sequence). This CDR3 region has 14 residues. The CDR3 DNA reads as TGTGCCTGGAAAGTTACCGGGACAGCTATGACCCAGTACTTC. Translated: CAWKVTGTAMTQYF.

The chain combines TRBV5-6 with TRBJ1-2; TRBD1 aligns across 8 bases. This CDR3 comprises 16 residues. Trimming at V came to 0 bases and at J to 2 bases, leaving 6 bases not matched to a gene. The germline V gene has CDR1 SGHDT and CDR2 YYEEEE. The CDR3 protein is CASSLAGGQANYGYTF. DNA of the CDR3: TGTGCCAGCAGCTTGGCCGGGGGACAGGCGAACTATGGCTACACCTTC.

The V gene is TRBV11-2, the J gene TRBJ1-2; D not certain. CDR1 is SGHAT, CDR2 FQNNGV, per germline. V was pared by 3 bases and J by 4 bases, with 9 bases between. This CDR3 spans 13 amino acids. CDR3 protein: CASSFQASYGYTF. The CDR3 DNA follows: TGTGCCAGCAGCTTCCAGGCCTCCTATGGCTACACCTTC.

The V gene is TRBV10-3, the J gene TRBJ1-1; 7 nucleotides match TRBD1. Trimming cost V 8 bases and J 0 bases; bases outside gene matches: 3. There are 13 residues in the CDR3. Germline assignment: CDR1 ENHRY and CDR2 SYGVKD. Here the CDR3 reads CAIQDRLNTEAFF. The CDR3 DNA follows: TGTGCCATCCAGGACAGGCTGAACACTGAAGCTTTCTTT.

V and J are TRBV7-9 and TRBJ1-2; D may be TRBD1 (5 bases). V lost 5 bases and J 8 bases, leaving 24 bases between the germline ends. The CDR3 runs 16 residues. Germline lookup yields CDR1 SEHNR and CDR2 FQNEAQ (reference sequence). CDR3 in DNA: TGTGCCAGCAGCGACACCTTAGCGGAGGGGACTGCCGGCTACACCTTC. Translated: CASSDTLAEGTAGYTF.

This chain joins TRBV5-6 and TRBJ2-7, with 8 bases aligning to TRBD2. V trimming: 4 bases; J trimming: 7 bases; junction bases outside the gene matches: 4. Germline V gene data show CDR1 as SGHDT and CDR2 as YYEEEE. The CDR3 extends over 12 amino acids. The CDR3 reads CASSPGGREQYF. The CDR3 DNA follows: TGTGCCAGCAGCCCGGGGGGGCGGGAGCAGTACTTC.

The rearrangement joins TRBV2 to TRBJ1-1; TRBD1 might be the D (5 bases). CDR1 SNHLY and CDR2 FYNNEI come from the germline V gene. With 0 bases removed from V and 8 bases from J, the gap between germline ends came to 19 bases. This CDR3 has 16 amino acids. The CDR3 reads CASSEASGAGMFEAFF. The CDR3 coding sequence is TGTGCCAGCAGTGAAGCCTCCGGGGCGGGGATGTTCGAAGCTTTCTTT.

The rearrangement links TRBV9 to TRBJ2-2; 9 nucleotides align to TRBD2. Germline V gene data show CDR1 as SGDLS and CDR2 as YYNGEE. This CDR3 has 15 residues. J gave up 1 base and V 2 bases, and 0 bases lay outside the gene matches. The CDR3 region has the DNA TGTGCCAGCAGCGTTAGCGGGGGGAACACCGGGGAGCTGTTTTTT. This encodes CASSVSGGNTGELFF. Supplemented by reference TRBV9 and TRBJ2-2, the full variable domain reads DSGVTQTPKHLITATGQRVTLRCSPRSGDLSVYWYQQSLDQGLQFLIQYYNGEERAKGNILERFSAQQFPDLHSELNLSSLELGDSALYFCASSVSGGNTGELFFGEGSRLTVL.

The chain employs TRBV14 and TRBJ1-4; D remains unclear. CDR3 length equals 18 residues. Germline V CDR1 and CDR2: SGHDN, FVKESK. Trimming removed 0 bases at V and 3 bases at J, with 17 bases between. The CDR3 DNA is TGTGCCAGCAGCCAAGATCTGGGCAGGATCAGGTCTAATGAAAAACTGTTTTTT. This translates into CASSQDLGRIRSNEKLFF.

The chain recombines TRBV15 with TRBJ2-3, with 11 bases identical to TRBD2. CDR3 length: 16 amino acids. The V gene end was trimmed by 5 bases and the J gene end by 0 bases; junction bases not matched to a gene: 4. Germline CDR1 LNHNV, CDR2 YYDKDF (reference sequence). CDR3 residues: CATSSRLAGSTDTQYF. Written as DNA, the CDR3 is TGTGCCACCAGCTCCCGACTAGCGGGGAGCACAGATACGCAGTATTTT.

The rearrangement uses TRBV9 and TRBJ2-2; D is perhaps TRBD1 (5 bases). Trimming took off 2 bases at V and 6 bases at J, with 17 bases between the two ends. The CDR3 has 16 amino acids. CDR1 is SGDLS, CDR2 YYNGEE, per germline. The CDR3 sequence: CASSVKWQGPAGELFF. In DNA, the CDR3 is TGTGCCAGCAGCGTTAAATGGCAGGGTCCGGCCGGGGAGCTGTTTTTT.

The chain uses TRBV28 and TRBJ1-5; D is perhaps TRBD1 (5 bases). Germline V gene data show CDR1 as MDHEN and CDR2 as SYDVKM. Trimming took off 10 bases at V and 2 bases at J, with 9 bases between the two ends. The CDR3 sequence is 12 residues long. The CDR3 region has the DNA TGTGCCATCGACAGTGGCAATCAGCCCCAGCATTTT. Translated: CAIDSGNQPQHF.

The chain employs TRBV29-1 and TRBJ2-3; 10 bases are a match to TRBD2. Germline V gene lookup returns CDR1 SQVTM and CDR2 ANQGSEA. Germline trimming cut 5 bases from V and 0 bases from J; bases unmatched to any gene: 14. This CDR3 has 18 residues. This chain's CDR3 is CSVPISGGPLSSTDTQYF. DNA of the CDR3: TGCAGCGTTCCGATTAGCGGGGGGCCGCTATCTAGCACAGATACGCAGTATTTT.

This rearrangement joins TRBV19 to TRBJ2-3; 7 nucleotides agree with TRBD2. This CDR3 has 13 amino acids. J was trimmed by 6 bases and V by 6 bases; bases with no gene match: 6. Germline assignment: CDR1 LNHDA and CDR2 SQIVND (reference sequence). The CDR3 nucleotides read TGTGCCAGTAGCGTTCTCGGGGGGGATACGCAGTATTTT. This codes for CASSVLGGDTQYF.

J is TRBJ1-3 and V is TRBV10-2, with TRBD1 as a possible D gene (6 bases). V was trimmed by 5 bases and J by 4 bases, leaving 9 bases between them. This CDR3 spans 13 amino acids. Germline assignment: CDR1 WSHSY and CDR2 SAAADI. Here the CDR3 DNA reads TGCGCCAGCAGTACAGGGTGGGGAAACACCATATATTTT. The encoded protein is CASSTGWGNTIYF.

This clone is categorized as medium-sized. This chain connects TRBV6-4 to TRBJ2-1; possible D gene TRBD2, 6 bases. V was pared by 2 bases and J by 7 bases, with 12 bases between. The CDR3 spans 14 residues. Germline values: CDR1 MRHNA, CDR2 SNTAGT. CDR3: CASSDRDGGNEQFF. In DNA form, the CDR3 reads TGTGCCAGCAGTGACCGGGACGGAGGGAATGAGCAGTTCTTC.

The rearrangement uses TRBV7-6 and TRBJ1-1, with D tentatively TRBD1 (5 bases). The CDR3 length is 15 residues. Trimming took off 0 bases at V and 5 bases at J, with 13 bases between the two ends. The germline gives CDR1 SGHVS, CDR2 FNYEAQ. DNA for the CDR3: TGTGCCAGCAGCTTAGCGATTGGGGGGACTACTGAAGCTTTCTTT. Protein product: CASSLAIGGTTEAFF. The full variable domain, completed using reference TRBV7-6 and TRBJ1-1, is GAGVSQSPRYKVTKRGQDVALRCDPISGHVSLYWYRQALGQGPEFLTYFNYEAQQDKSGLPNDRFSAERPEGSISTLTIQRTEQRDSAMYRCASSLAIGGTTEAFFGQGTRLTVV.

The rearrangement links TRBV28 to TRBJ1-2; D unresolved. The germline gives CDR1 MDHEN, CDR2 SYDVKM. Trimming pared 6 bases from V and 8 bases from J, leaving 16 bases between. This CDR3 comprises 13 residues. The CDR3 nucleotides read TGTGCCAGCAGACTCACATGGGAGGGAGGCTACACCTTC. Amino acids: CASRLTWEGGYTF.

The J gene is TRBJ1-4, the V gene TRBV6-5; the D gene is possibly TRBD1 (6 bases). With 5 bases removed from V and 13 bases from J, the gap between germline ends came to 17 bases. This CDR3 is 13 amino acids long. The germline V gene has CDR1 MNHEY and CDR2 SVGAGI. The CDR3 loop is CASSRVRDRTLFF. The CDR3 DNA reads TGTGCCAGCAGTCGTGTTCGAGACAGGACACTGTTTTTT.

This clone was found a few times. The CDR3 coding sequence is TGTGCCAGCAGCGAGAAGACTAGCGGGGGGGCAGCAGATACGCAGTATTTT. Amino acids: CASSEKTSGGAADTQYF. This chain joins TRBV5-4 and TRBJ2-3; 14 bases map to TRBD2. CDR1 and CDR2 (germline): SGHNT, YYREEE (reference sequence). Trimming at V came to 4 bases and at J to 4 bases, leaving 8 bases not matched to a gene. The CDR3 totals 17 residues.

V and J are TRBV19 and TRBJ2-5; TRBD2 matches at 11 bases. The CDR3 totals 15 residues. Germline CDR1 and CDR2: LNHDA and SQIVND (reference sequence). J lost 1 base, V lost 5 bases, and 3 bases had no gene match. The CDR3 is CASSLGLAVQETQYF. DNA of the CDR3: TGTGCCAGTAGTCTGGGACTAGCGGTCCAAGAGACCCAGTACTTC.

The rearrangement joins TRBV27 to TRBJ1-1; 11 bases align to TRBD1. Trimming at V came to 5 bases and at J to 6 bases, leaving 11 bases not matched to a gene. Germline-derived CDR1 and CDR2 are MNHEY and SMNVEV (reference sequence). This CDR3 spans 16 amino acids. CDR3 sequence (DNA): TGTGCCAGCAGTCCCCAACCGGGACAGGGGGTCCCTGAAGCTTTCTTT. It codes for CASSPQPGQGVPEAFF.

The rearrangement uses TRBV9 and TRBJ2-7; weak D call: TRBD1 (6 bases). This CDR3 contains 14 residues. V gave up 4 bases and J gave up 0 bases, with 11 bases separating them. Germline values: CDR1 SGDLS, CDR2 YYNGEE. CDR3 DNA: TGTGCCAGCAGCCGGAACAGGGACTCCTACGAGCAGTACTTC. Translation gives CASSRNRDSYEQYF.

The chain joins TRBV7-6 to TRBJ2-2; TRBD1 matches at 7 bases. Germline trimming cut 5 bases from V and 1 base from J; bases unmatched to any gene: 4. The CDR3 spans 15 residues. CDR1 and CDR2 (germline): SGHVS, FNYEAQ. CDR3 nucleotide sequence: TGTGCCAGCAGCCCGGACAGGAGGAACACCGGGGAGCTGTTTTTT. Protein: CASSPDRRNTGELFF.

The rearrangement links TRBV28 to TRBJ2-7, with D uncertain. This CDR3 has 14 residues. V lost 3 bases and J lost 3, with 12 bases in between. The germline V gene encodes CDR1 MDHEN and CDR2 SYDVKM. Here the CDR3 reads CASSFQQRYYEQYF. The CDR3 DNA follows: TGTGCCAGCAGTTTCCAACAACGATACTACGAGCAGTACTTC.

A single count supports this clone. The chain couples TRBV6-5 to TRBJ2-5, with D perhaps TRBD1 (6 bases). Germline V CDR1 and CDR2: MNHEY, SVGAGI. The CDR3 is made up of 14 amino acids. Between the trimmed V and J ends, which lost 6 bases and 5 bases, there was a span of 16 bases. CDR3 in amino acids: CASRPTGPGETQYF. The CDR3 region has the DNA TGTGCCAGCAGGCCCACAGGGCCGGGGGAGACCCAGTACTTC.

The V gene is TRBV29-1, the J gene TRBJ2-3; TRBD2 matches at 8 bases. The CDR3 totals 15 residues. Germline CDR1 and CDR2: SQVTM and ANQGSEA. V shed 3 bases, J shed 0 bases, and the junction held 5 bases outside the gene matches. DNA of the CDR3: TGCAGCGTTGAGGGTCCTAGCGGGAGCACAGATACGCAGTATTTT. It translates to CSVEGPSGSTDTQYF.

The CDR3 sequence is CASSPEGVGNQPQHF. The CDR3, as DNA: TGTGCCAGCAGCCCAGAGGGCGTCGGCAATCAGCCCCAGCATTTT. The rearrangement links TRBV2 to TRBJ1-5, with unresolved D. This CDR3 region has 15 residues. The V gene lost 6 bases and the J gene lost 2 bases, with 14 bases spanning the gap. Germline V lookup: CDR1 SNHLY, CDR2 FYNNEI.